This T cell receptor beta chain was captured by sequencing in a study of shared clonotypes between healthy human individuals. CDR3 size: 13 residues. V was shortened by 0 bases and J by 2 bases, with 3 bases between the two germline ends. The germline CDR1 and CDR2 sequences are SGHDN and FVKESK. Notes on this clone: Its antigen remains unidentified.

Study results and caveats: Against clonotypes common to all four donors, non-shared ones had lower generation probabilities.

CD8 cells classed as naive were CD45RO-negative and positively selected for CCR7, excluding terminally differentiated effector memory CD45RA+ cells. This table comes from immunoSEQ multiplex PCR, and its TCRdb copy is limited to in-frame clones, with some not included. The table lists approximately 2,200,000 clones, approximately 94% of them singletons. The sample consisted of naive CD8+ T cells from PBMCs. The source of this sequence is a man aged 18 to 29 in good health. Some clones in this sample may be carry-over from other donors' samples. The rearrangement joins TRBV14 to TRBJ2-3; D remains unclear. The CDR3 here is CASSQEVTDTQYF. In DNA form, the CDR3 reads TGTGCCAGCAGCCAAGAAGTCACAGATACGCAGTATTTT.